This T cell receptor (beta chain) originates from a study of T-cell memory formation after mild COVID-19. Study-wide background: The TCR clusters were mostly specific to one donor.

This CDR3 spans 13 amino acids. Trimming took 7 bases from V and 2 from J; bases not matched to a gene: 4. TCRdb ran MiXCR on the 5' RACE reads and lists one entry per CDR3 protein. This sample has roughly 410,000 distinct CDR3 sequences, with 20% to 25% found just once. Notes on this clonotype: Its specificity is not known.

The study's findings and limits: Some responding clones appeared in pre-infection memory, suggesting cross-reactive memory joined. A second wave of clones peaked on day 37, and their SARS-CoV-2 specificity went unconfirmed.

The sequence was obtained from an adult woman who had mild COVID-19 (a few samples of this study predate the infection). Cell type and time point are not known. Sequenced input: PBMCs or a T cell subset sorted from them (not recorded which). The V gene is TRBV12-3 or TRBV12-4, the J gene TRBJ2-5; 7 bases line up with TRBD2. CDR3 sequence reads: CASNLGLQETQYF. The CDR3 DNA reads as TGTGCCAGCAACCTGGGACTACAAGAGACCCAGTACTTC.